This T cell receptor beta chain was identified during a study of cytomegalovirus exposure and HLA in healthy donors. Note on this clone: Its antigen is not known.

CDR3 size: 13 residues. Germline lookup yields CDR1 LGHNA and CDR2 YSLEER. Trimming removed 4 bases from V and 5 bases from J, with 11 bases in between. Some clones are missing from TCRdb's copy, which holds only in-frame ones; the method was immunoSEQ multiplex PCR. The sample includes almost 75,000 clones, just under 85% of them seen just once. Findings and limits, study-wide: Confirmation in vitro established that three CMV-associated chains were specific for CMV antigens. The tendency of first-cohort TCR clusters to co-occur in the roughly 130 validation repertoires emerged from a later analysis. Some 150 TCR beta chains were listed as cytomegalovirus-associated.

The rearrangement joins TRBV4-3 to TRBJ1-1; no clear D. Sequencing was carried out using PBMCs. The clonotype comes from a man aged 30-40 years in good health and CMV-seronegative. Here the CDR3 reads CASSLAGWTEAFF. The CDR3 DNA reads TGCGCCAGCAGCCTGGCGGGTTGGACTGAAGCTTTCTTT.